This TCR beta chain was observed in a study of beta chain features in type 1 diabetes. Regarding the study as a whole: In every one of the four CD4+ subsets, TCRB CDR3s were moderately but significantly shorter in Type 1 diabetes patients.

Every isolated RNA sample was fully reverse transcribed, so sequencing captured expressed TCRB transcripts. Only in-frame clones appear in the TCRdb table, and some are missing; sequencing was by immunoSEQ multiplex PCR. This sample carries about 240,000 clones, approximately 13% of them seen once, and the ten largest clones take 0.015% to 0.02%. The V gene's germline CDR1 is SGDLS and CDR2 YYNGEE. V shed 1 base and J shed 5 bases, with 9 bases lying between them. The CDR3 is 13 residues long. As concerns this clone: As yet, its antigen is unknown.

The sequence came from a man under 40 with type 1 diabetes. The chain employs TRBV9 and TRBJ1-1, with D unclear. The sequenced material came from naive CD4+ T cells from blood. The CDR3, as DNA: TGTGCCAGCAGCGTAAGCCCGGGGACTGAAGCTTTCTTT. Translated: CASSVSPGTEAFF. The whole variable domain, filled in from reference TRBV9 and TRBJ1-1, reads DSGVTQTPKHLITATGQRVTLRCSPRSGDLSVYWYQQSLDQGLQFLIQYYNGEERAKGNILERFSAQQFPDLHSELNLSSLELGDSALYFCASSVSPGTEAFFGQGTRLTVV.